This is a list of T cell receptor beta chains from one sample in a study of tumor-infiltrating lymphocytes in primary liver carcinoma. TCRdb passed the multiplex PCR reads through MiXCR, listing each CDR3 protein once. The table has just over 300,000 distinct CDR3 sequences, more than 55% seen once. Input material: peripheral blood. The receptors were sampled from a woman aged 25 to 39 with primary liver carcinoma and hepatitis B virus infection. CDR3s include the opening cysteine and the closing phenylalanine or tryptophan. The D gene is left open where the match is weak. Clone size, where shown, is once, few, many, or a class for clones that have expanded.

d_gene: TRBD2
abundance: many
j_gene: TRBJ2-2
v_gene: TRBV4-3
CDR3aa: CASSQEGLATGELFF
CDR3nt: TGCGCCAGCAGCCAAGAGGGACTAGCCACCGGGGAGCTGTTTTTT

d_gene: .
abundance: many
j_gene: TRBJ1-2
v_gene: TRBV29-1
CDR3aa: CSVRGLSDYGYTF
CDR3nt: TGCAGCGTGAGGGGATTGAGCGACTATGGCTACACCTTC

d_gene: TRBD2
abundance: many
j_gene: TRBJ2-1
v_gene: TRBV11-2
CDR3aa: CASSSFGREGFNEQFF
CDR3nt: TGTGCCAGCAGCTCTTTCGGGCGGGAGGGCTTCAATGAGCAGTTCTTC

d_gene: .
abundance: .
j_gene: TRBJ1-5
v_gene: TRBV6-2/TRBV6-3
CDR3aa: CASTLVKGDQPQHF
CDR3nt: TGTGCCAGCACCCTGGTGAAAGGGGATCAGCCCCAGCATTTT

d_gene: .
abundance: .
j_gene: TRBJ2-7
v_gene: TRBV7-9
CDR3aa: CASSFADYSYEQYF
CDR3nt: TGTGCCAGCAGCTTCGCTGACTATTCCTACGAGCAGTACTTC

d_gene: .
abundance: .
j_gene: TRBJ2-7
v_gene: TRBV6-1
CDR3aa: CASLPVQWGTNTYEQYF
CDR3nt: TGTGCCAGCCTTCCGGTCCAGTGGGGGACGAATACCTACGAGCAGTACTTC

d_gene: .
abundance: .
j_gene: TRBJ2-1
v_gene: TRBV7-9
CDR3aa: CASSLEGTVQFF
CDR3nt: TGTGCCAGCAGCTTAGAGGGGACCGTGCAGTTCTTC

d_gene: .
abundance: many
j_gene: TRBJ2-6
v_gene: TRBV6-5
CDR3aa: CASRRRDTFSGANVLTF
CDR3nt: TGTGCCAGCAGGCGACGGGACACCTTCTCTGGGGCCAACGTCCTGACTTTC

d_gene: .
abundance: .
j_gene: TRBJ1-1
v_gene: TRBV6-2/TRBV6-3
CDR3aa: CASSLYHLKHRDGDTEAFF
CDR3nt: TGTGCCAGCAGTCTGTATCATCTGAAACACAGGGACGGGGACACTGAAGCTTTCTTT

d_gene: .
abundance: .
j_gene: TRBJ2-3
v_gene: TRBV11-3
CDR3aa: CASIVQVHTQYF
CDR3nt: TGTGCCAGCATCGTTCAAGTACATACGCAGTATTTT

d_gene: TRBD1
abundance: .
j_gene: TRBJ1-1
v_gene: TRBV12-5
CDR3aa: CASGLVIRGQLNTEALF
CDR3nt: TGTGCTAGTGGTTTGGTAATTAGGGGACAGCTTAACACTGAAGCTCTCTTT

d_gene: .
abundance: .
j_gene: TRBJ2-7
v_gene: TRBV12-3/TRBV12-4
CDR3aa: CTSSIEIGEQYF
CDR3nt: TGTACCAGCAGTATAGAAATCGGCGAGCAGTACTTC

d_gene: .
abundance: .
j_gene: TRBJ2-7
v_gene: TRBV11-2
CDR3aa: CASSLGHAYGQYF
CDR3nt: TGTGCCAGCAGCTTAGGTCACGCGTACGGGCAGTACTTC

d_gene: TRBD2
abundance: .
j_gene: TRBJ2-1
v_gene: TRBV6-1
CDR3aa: CASSDWGLTGVEQFF
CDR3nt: TGTGCCAGCAGTGACTGGGGACTAACGGGAGTCGAGCAGTTCTTC

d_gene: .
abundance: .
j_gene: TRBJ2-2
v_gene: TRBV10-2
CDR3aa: CASVDSVRGNTGELFF
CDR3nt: TGCGCCAGCGTAGATAGCGTGAGGGGGAACACCGGGGAGCTGTTTTTT

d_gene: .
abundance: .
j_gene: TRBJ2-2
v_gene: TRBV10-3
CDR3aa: CAISQSNANTGELFF
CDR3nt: TGTGCCATCTCCCAGTCGAACGCGAACACCGGGGAGCTGTTTTTT

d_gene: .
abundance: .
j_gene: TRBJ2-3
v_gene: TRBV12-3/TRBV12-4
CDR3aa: CASSLDLWDTQYF
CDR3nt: TGTGCCAGCAGTTTGGACTTGTGGGATACGCAGTATTTT

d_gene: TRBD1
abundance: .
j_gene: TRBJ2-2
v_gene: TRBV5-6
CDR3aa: CTSSFIRDRANTGELFF
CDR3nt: TGTACCAGCAGCTTTATCAGGGACAGAGCGAACACCGGGGAGCTGTTTTTT

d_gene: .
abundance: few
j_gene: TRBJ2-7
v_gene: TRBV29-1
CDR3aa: CSVVALDYEQYF
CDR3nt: TGCAGCGTTGTTGCCCTGGACTACGAACAGTACTTC

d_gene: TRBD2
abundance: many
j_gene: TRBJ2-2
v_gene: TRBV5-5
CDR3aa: CASSQRLATGTGELFF
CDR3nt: TGTGCCAGCAGCCAAAGACTAGCGACGGGCACCGGGGAGCTGTTTTTT

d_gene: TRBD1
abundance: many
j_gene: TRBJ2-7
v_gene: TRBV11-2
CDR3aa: CASSFGTGGNEQYF
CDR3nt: TGTGCCAGCAGCTTCGGGACAGGGGGTAACGAGCAGTACTTC

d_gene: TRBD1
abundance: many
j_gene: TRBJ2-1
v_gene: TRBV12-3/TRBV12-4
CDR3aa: CASSPQGGEQFF
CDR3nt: TGTGCCAGCAGTCCACAGGGGGGTGAGCAGTTCTTC

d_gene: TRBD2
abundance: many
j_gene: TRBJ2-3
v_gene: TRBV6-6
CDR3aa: CASRSGSRTDTQYF
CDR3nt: TGTGCCAGCAGGAGCGGGAGTCGCACAGATACGCAGTATTTT

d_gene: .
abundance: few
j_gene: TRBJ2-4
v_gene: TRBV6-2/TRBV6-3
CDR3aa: CASIDSLAKNIQYF
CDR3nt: TGTGCCAGCATCGACAGTCTAGCCAAAAACATTCAGTACTTC

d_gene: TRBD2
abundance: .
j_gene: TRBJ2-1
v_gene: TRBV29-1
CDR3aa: CSIEVPGLAGRAINEQFF
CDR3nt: TGCAGCATTGAAGTACCGGGACTAGCGGGTAGGGCCATCAATGAGCAGTTCTTC

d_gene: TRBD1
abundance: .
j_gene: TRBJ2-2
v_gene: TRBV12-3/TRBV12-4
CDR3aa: CASCRGQSTGELFF
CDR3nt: TGTGCCAGCTGTAGGGGACAGAGCACTGGGGAGCTGTTTTTT

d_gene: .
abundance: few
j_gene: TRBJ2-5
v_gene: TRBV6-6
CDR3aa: CASSRQQGSAETQYF
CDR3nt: TGTGCCAGCAGTCGACAACAGGGAAGCGCAGAGACCCAGTACTTC

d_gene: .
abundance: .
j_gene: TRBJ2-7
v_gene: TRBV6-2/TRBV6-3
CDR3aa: CASIPPGRPSYERYF
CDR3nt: TGTGCCAGCATACCGCCGGGCAGGCCCTCCTACGAGCGGTACTTC

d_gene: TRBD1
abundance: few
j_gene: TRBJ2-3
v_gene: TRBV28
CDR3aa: CASSTQGALADTQYF
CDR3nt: TGTGCCAGCAGTACACAGGGGGCCCTAGCAGATACGCAGTATTTT

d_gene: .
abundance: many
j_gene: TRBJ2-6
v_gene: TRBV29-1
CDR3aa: CSVECVFCQGIPPGANVLTF
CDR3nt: TGCAGCGTTGAATGTGTATTTTGCCAGGGAATACCCCCCGGGGCCAACGTCCTGACTTTC

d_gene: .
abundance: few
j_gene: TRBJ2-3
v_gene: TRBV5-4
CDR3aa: CASSVMRPDTSTDTQYF
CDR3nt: TGTGCCAGCAGCGTGATGAGGCCTGACACTAGCACAGATACGCAGTATTTT

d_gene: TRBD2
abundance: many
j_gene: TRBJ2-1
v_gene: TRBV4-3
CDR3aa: CASSRAGQSYNEQFF
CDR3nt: TGCGCCAGCAGCCGAGCGGGGCAGTCCTACAATGAGCAGTTCTTC

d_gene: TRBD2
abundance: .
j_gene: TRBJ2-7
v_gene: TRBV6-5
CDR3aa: CASSRQRGGGSYEQYF
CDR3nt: TGTGCCAGCAGTCGTCAGCGGGGGGGGGGCTCCTACGAGCAGTACTTC

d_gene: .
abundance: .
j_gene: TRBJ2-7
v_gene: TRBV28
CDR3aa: CASTQLSAYEQYF
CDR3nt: TGTGCCAGCACCCAACTATCAGCCTACGAGCAGTACTTC

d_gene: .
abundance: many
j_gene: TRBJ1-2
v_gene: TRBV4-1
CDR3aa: CASSQGVGFSYGYTF
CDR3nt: TGCGCCAGCAGCCAAGGAGTGGGGTTCTCTTATGGCTACACCTTC

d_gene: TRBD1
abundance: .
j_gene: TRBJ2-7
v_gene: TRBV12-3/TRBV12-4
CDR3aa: CTSSSGTAPYEQYF
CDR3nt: TGTACCAGCAGTTCCGGGACAGCCCCCTACGAGCAGTATTTC

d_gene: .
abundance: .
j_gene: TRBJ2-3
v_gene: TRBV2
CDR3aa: CASDGTFADTQYF
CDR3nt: TGTGCCAGCGATGGGACTTTCGCAGATACGCAGTATTTT

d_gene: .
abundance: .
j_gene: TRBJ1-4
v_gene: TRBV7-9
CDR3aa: CASSPSVLPLTNEKLFF
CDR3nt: TGTGCCAGCAGTCCGAGCGTACTACCCTTAACTAATGAAAAACTGTTTTTT

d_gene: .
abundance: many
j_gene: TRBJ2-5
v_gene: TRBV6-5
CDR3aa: CASSFGVAQYF
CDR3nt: TGTGCCAGCAGTTTCGGAGTGGCCCAGTACTTC

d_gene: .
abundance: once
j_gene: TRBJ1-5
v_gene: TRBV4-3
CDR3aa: CASSQAPINQPQHF
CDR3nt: TGCGCCAGCAGCCAGGCACCGATCAATCAGCCCCAGCATTTT

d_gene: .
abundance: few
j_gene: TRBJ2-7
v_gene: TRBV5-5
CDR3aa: CASSLARGNYEQYF
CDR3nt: TGTGCCAGCAGCTTGGCCCGAGGGAACTACGAGCAGTACTTC

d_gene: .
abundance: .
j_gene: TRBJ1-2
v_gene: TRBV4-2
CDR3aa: CTSSQGGRDYGYTF
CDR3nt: TGTACCAGCAGCCAAGGTGGGCGCGATTATGGCTACACCTTC

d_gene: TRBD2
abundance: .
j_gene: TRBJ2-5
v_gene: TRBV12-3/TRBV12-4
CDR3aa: CASSPLLAGDPQETQYF
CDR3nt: TGTGCCAGCAGTCCGCTGTTAGCGGGAGACCCCCAAGAGACCCAGTACTTC

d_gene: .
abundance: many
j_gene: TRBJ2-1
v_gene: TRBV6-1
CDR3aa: CASSAFRGTGVEQFF
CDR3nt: TGTGCCAGCAGTGCCTTTAGGGGGACTGGGGTTGAGCAGTTCTTC

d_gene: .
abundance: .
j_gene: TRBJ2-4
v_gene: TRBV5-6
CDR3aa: CASSPPLGGAENIQYF
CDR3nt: TGTGCCAGCAGCCCCCCACTAGGAGGGGCGGAAAACATTCAGTACTTC

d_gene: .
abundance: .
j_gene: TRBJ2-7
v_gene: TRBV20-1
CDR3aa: CSARDSGSEQYF
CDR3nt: TGCAGTGCTAGAGATAGTGGGAGCGAGCAGTACTTC

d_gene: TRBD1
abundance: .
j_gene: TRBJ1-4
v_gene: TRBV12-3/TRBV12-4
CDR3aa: CASEDRDRGLANEKLFF
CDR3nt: TGTGCCAGCGAGGACCGGGACAGGGGGTTGGCTAATGAAAAACTGTTTTTT

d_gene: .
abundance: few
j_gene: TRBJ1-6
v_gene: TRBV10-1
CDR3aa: CASTPQGQGKRSPLHF
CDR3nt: TGCGCCAGCACCCCCCAGGGGCAGGGAAAGAGGTCACCCCTCCACTTT

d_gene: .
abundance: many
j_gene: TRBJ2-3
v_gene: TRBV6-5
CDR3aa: CASSYRQSTDTQYF
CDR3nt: TGTGCCAGCAGTTACCGTCAGTCAACAGATACGCAGTATTTT

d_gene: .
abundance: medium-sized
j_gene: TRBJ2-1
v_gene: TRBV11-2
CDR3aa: CASSLAGNEQFF
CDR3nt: TGTGCCAGCAGCTTAGCTGGGAATGAGCAGTTCTTC

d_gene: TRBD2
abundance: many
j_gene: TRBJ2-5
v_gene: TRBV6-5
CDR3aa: CASSYSPRGGRETQYF
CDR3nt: TGTGCCAGCAGTTACTCTCCCCGCGGGGGACGGGAGACCCAGTACTTC

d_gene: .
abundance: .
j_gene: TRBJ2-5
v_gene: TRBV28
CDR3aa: CASSLITLSPQYF
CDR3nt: TGTGCCAGCAGTTTAATTACGCTCAGCCCCCAGTACTTC

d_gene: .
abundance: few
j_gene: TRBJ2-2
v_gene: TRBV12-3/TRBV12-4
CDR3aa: CASTEVGHSPGELFF
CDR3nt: TGTGCCAGCACGGAGGTCGGCCACAGTCCCGGGGAGCTGTTTTTT

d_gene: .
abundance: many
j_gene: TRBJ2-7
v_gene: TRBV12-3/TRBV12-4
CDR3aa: CASSFLDRAYEQYF
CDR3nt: TGTGCCAGCAGTTTTCTAGACCGAGCCTACGAGCAGTACTTC

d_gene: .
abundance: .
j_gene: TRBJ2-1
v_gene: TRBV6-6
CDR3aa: CASRTPPDNEQFF
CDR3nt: TGTGCCAGCAGGACACCCCCGGACAATGAGCAGTTTTTC

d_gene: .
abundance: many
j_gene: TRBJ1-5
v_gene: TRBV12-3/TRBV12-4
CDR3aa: CASSLSGVWRHF
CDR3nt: TGTGCCAGCAGTTTATCAGGGGTATGGAGGCATTTT

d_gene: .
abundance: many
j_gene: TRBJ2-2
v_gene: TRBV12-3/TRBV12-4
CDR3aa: CASSSVRKATGELFF
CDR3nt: TGTGCCAGCAGTTCCGTGAGGAAGGCCACCGGGGAGCTGTTTTTT

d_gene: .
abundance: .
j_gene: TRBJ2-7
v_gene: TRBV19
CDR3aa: CASSLQGPGTAYEQYF
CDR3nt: TGTGCCAGTAGTCTACAAGGCCCGGGAACAGCCTACGAGCAGTACTTC

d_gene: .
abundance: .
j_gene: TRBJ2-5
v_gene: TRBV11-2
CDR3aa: CTSSLVTRETQYF
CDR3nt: TGTACCAGCAGCTTAGTGACACGAGAGACCCAGTACTTC

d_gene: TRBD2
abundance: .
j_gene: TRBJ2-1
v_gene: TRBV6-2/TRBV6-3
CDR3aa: CASRSPSGRRYNEQFF
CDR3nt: TGTGCCAGCAGGTCCCCAAGCGGGAGAAGGTACAATGAGCAGTTCTTC